The 2 T cell receptor beta chains listed next were all sequenced from one sample in a study of blood T cell repertoires in COVID-19. The method was immunoSEQ multiplex PCR; TCRdb's version includes in-frame clones alone and lacks a portion of them. The sample has some 220,000 clones, approximately 85% seen once; the top ten hold more than 2%. Specimen: peripheral blood. These receptors all stem from a woman between 65 and 79 years old with COVID-19, enrolled during active disease.

This clone was observed once. The genes are TRBV7-2 and TRBJ1-5, with a tentative D call TRBD1 (5 bases). CDR3 length equals 15 residues. Germline CDR1 SGHTA, CDR2 FQGNSA. The V gene lost 4 bases and the J gene lost 0 bases, with 10 bases spanning the gap. Here the CDR3 DNA reads TGTGCCAGCAGCTCCCAGGGAGGTAGCAATCAGCCCCAGCATTTT. Protein product: CASSSQGGSNQPQHF.

The rearrangement joins TRBV7-9 to TRBJ2-1, with 10 bases fitting TRBD2. The trim removed 5 bases at V and 6 bases at J, leaving 7 bases unmatched. Germline CDR1 and CDR2: SEHNR and FQNEAQ (reference sequence). This CDR3 region has 15 residues. The CDR3 protein is CASSRGLASLNEQFF. The CDR3 region has the DNA TGTGCCAGCAGCCGGGGACTAGCGAGCCTCAATGAGCAGTTCTTC.